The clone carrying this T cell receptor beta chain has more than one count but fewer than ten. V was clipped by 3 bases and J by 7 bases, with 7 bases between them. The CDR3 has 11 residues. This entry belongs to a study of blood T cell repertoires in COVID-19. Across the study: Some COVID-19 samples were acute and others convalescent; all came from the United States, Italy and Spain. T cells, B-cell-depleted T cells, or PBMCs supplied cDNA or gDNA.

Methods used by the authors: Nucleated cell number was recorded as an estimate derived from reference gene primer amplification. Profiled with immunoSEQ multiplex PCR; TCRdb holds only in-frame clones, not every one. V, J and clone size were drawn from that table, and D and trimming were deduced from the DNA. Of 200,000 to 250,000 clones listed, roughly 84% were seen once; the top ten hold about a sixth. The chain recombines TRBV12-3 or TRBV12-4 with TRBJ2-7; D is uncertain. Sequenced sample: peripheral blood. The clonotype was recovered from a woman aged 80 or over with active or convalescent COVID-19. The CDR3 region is CASSFTIEQYF. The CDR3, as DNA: TGTGCCAGCAGTTTCACAATTGAGCAGTACTTC.